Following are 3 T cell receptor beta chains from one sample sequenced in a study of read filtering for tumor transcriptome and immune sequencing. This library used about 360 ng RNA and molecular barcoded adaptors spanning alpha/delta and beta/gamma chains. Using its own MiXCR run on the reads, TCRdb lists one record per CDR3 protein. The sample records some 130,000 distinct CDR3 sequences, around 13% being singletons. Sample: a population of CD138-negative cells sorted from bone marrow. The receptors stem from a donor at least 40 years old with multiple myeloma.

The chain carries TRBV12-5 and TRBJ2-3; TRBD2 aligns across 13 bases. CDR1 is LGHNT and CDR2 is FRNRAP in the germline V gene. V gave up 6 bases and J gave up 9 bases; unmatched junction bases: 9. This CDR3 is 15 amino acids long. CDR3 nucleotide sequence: TGTGCTAGTGGCCCGGGACTAGCGGGGACCGGGACGCAGTATTTT. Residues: CASGPGLAGTGTQYF.

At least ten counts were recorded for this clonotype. The DNA for the CDR3 is TGCAGCGTTGCAAGACCGAACACCGGGGAGCTGTTTTTT. Its translation is CSVARPNTGELFF. The chain uses TRBV29-1 and TRBJ2-2, with D hard to call. The CDR3 extends over 13 amino acids. Deletions cut 4 bases from V and 0 bases from J, with 6 bases between. The germline gives CDR1 SQVTM, CDR2 ANQGSEA.

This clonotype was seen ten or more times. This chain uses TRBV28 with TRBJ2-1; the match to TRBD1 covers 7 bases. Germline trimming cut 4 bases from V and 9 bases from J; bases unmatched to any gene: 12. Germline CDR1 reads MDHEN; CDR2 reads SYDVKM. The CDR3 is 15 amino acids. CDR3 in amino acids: CASSSRTPQGTEQFF. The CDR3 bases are TGTGCCAGCAGTTCCCGCACCCCACAGGGGACTGAGCAGTTCTTC.